The T cell receptor beta chain under discussion was sequenced for a study of T cells after yellow fever vaccination. Study-level results: Any FACS-sorted repertoire could hold abundant clonotypes that contaminate it from the bulk population.

Germline V gene sequence: CDR1 SGHTA, CDR2 FQGNSA. This CDR3 comprises 12 residues. V lost 3 bases, J lost 7 bases, and 9 bases lay in between. As to this clonotype: The antigen is not known.

The study made its TCR cDNA through 5'RACE template switching. That step introduced a universal primer site along with UMIs. TCRdb ran MiXCR on the 5' RACE reads and lists one entry per CDR3 protein. The table lists more than 250,000 distinct CDR3 sequences, about 6.9% of them singletons. The receptor comes from a man younger than 35 who received the YFV17D yellow fever vaccine. This chain links TRBV7-2 with TRBJ1-2, with D hard to call. Sequences were derived from PBMCs, sampled 35 to 50 days after the first yellow fever vaccination. Here the CDR3 DNA reads TGTGCCAGCAGCTTGTCGGTTACTGGCTACACCTTC. Translating gives CASSLSVTGYTF.